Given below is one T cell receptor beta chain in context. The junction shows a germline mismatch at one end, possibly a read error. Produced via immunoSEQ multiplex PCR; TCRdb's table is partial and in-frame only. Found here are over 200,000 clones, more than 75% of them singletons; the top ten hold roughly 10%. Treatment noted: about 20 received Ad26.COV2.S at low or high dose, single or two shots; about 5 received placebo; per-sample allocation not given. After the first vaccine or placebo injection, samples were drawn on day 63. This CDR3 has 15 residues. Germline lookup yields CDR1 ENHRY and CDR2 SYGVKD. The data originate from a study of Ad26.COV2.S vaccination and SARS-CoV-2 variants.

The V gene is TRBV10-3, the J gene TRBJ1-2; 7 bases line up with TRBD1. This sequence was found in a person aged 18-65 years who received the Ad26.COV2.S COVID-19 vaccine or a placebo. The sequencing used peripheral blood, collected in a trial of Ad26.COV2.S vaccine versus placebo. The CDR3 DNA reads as TGTGCCACCAGTGAGGGGGCCCAATCTAACTATGGCTACACCTTC. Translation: CATSEGAQSNYGYTF.